Shown below are 32 T cell receptor beta chains from a single sample sequenced in a study of blood T cell repertoires in COVID-19. Generated by immunoSEQ multiplex PCR, the TCRdb table keeps only in-frame clones and is missing some. The sample lists under 150,000 clones; around 87% were seen once. Sequenced material: peripheral blood. The origin of the receptors is a man over 45 with active COVID-19.

The chain is built from TRBV11-3 and TRBJ2-1; 7 positions match TRBD1. CDR1 is SGHNT, CDR2 YENEEA, per germline. The CDR3 has 19 residues. V dropped 2 bases and J dropped 5; count of bases not matched to a gene: 18. As DNA, the CDR3 is TGTGCCAGCAGCTTACCAGGCCCACAGGGGACCCCAAAGCACAATGAGCAGTTCTTC. It is translated as CASSLPGPQGTPKHNEQFF.

The chain couples TRBV6-5 to TRBJ1-6; TRBD1 agrees at 7 bases. The CDR3 is 13 amino acids. CDR1 is MNHEY and CDR2 is SVGAGI in the germline V gene. V was clipped by 5 bases and J by 12 bases; unmatched bases: 7. This chain's CDR3 is CASSRDSNRPLHF. The DNA of the CDR3 is TGTGCCAGCAGTAGGGACAGTAATCGACCCCTCCACTTT.

This clone was found once. The genes are TRBV9 and TRBJ2-2; tentative D call: TRBD1 (5 bases). Per the germline V gene, CDR1 is SGDLS and CDR2 is YYNGEE. The CDR3 contains 15 residues. Trimming shortened V by 4 bases and J by 4 bases, and 14 bases separated the two germline ends. This CDR3 reads CASSTRDSSTGELFF. CDR3 DNA: TGTGCCAGCAGCACCCGCGACAGCAGCACCGGGGAGCTGTTTTTT.

This CDR3 reads CASSIGRWLTAGNTIYF. CDR3 nucleotide sequence: TGTGCCAGTAGTATAGGGCGGTGGTTGACTGCTGGAAACACCATATATTTT. The J gene is TRBJ1-3, the V gene TRBV19; D is uncertain. Trimming took off 1 base at V and 2 bases at J, with 15 bases between the two ends. There are 17 residues in the CDR3. CDR1 LNHDA and CDR2 SQIVND come from the germline V gene (reference sequence).

The chain couples TRBV2 to TRBJ1-3; the D gene is possibly TRBD1 (5 bases). V was cut by 6 bases and J by 4 bases, with 13 bases left in between. From germline, CDR1 is SNHLY and CDR2 FYNNEI. This CDR3 region has 14 residues. The CDR3 here is CASRSGWGGNTIYF. CDR3 nucleotides: TGTGCCAGCAGGTCAGGGTGGGGAGGAAACACCATATATTTT.

The chain has TRBV5-1 and TRBJ1-4; 7 bases are shared with TRBD1. The V and J ends lost 3 bases and 7 bases, in that order; junction bases with no gene match: 9. The CDR3 extends over 15 amino acids. Germline V gene sequence: CDR1 SGHRS, CDR2 YFSETQ. The CDR3 DNA sequence: TGCGCCAGCAGCTCCGGACAGGCCGGAGGTGAAAAACTGTTTTTT. This encodes CASSSGQAGGEKLFF.

This clone was seen just once. The V gene is TRBV7-7, the J gene TRBJ2-2; no firm D call. The CDR3 has 16 residues. Germline V gives CDR1 SSHAT, CDR2 FNYEAQ (reference sequence). Trimming shortened V by 0 bases and J by 1 base, and 9 bases separated the two germline ends. The CDR3 sequence: CASSLAVGGNTGELFF. The CDR3 DNA follows: TGTGCCAGCAGCTTAGCGGTCGGTGGGAACACCGGGGAGCTGTTTTTT.

This clone was seen more than once but under ten times. The rearrangement links TRBV6-5 to TRBJ2-7, with D tentatively TRBD1 (5 bases). There are 12 residues in the CDR3. V lost 6 bases and J 7 bases, leaving 13 bases between the germline ends. Germline assignment: CDR1 MNHEY and CDR2 SVGAGI. This chain's CDR3 is CASSPGSWEQYF. Here the CDR3 DNA reads TGTGCCAGCAGCCCAGGGTCCTGGGAGCAGTACTTC.

J is TRBJ2-5 and V is TRBV5-6; TRBD2 matches 9 bases. This CDR3 has 16 amino acids. V gave up 4 bases and J gave up 3 bases; unmatched junction bases: 10. Per the germline V gene, CDR1 is SGHDT and CDR2 is YYEEEE. CDR3 region: CASSPSGRGGEETQYF. The CDR3 DNA is TGTGCCAGCAGCCCCTCGGGGCGGGGGGGGGAAGAGACCCAGTACTTC. Full variable domain (remainder filled in from reference TRBV5-6 and TRBJ2-5): DAGVTQSPTHLIKTRGQQVTLRCSPKSGHDTVSWYQQALGQGPQFIFQYYEEEERQRGNFPDRFSGHQFPNYSSELNVNALLLGDSALYLCASSPSGRGGEETQYFGPGTRLLVL.

The chain links TRBV6-5 to TRBJ1-3, with D possibly being TRBD1 (6 bases). V was cut by 5 bases and J by 0 bases, with 11 bases left in between. Germline V lookup: CDR1 MNHEY, CDR2 SVGAGI. There are 15 residues in the CDR3. The CDR3 loop reads CASSTGQNSGNTIYF. The CDR3, as DNA: TGTGCCAGCAGTACCGGACAGAACTCTGGAAACACCATATATTTT.

The rearrangement uses TRBV10-3 and TRBJ2-7, with TRBD1 matching over 10 bases. J was trimmed by 4 bases and V by 6 bases; bases with no gene match: 3. This CDR3 has 13 residues. Germline CDR1 reads ENHRY; CDR2 reads SYGVKD. The DNA of the CDR3 is TGTGCCATCAGCCCGGGACAGGGGTACGAGCAGTACTTC. Translating it yields CAISPGQGYEQYF.

This clone was observed once. V and J are TRBV4-2 and TRBJ2-7; TRBD1 matches at 11 bases. The germline V gene encodes CDR1 LGHNA and CDR2 YNFKEQ. V was pared by 0 bases and J by 1 base, with 2 bases of the junction left unmatched. The CDR3 is 16 amino acids. CDR3 amino acids: CASSQEGTGGSYEQYF. The CDR3 DNA reads TGTGCCAGCAGCCAAGAGGGGACAGGGGGTTCCTACGAGCAGTACTTC.

The chain carries TRBV11-2 and TRBJ2-7; D gene uncertain. Germline V gene sequence: CDR1 SGHAT, CDR2 FQNNGV. The germline V and J ends were trimmed by 5 bases and 6 bases, with 11 bases remaining between them. The CDR3 totals 12 residues. In nucleotides, the CDR3 is TGTGCCAGCAGCCACTTCCGGTCCGAGCAGTACTTC. This translates into CASSHFRSEQYF.

The chain uses TRBV3-1 (or the pseudogene TRBV3-2) and TRBJ2-7; 8 nucleotides match TRBD2. Germline V lookup: CDR1 LGHDT, CDR2 YNNKEL (reference sequence). The CDR3 has 15 amino acids. The ends lost 4 bases at V and 4 bases at J; junction bases unmatched: 9. DNA for the CDR3: TGTGCCAGCAGCCCTCCCGGGACTAGTGTGTACGAGCAGTACTTC. It yields the protein CASSPPGTSVYEQYF.

The rearrangement uses TRBV7-9 and TRBJ2-1, with 13 positions matching TRBD2. This CDR3 has 15 residues. CDR1 and CDR2 from the germline V gene are SEHNR and FQNEAQ (reference sequence). Trimming cost V 2 bases and J 7 bases; bases outside gene matches: 2. CDR3 residues: CASSLRTSGGNEQFF. The DNA of the CDR3 is TGTGCCAGCAGCTTACGGACTAGCGGGGGAAATGAGCAGTTCTTC.

The CDR3 sequence: CASSPGGLGPYQPQHF. The CDR3 DNA follows: TGCGCCAGCAGCCCAGGGGGGCTAGGCCCCTATCAGCCCCAGCATTTT. The J gene is TRBJ1-5, the V gene TRBV5-1, with 7 bases matching TRBD1. There are 16 residues in the CDR3. The V segment lost 4 bases and the J segment 5 bases; nucleotides outside the gene matches: 12. From germline, CDR1 is SGHRS and CDR2 YFSETQ.

The chain combines TRBV19 with TRBJ1-5; no definite D call. CDR1 LNHDA and CDR2 SQIVND come from the germline V gene (reference sequence). This CDR3 is built from 16 residues. The V end was cut by 5 bases, the J end by 2 bases, with 16 bases between. Here the CDR3 DNA reads TGTGCCAGTAGTCCCCGAGGGCCTTGGGGCAATCAGCCCCAGCATTTT. Protein sequence: CASSPRGPWGNQPQHF.

This chain uses TRBV5-6 with TRBJ2-2; perhaps TRBD2 as D (7 bases). Trimming left V 3 bases short and J 4 bases short, with 10 bases between. Germline V gene lookup returns CDR1 SGHDT and CDR2 YYEEEE. CDR3 length: 14 residues. The CDR3 sequence is CASSYREGTGELFF. DNA for the CDR3: TGTGCCAGCAGCTACAGGGAGGGCACCGGGGAGCTGTTTTTT.

The chain has TRBV7-9 and TRBJ1-1; D gene ambiguous. CDR3 length equals 14 residues. Germline values: CDR1 SEHNR, CDR2 FQNEAQ (reference sequence). Trimming took off 0 bases at V and 5 bases at J, with 10 bases between the two ends. CDR3 residues: CASSLAMRETEAFF. The CDR3 nucleotides are TGTGCCAGCAGCTTAGCGATGAGGGAGACTGAAGCTTTCTTT.

This chain connects TRBV11-3 to TRBJ2-1; D perhaps matches TRBD1 (5 bases). The CDR3 consists of 12 residues. V lost 5 bases, J lost 15 bases, and 17 bases lay in between. The germline V gene encodes CDR1 SGHNT and CDR2 YENEEA. The CDR3 region is CASSPSLGVPFF. Here the CDR3 DNA reads TGTGCCAGCAGCCCCTCTCTAGGGGTTCCGTTCTTC.

The chain has TRBV6-5 and TRBJ2-3, with TRBD2 as a possible D gene (6 bases). Trimming pared 5 bases from V and 6 bases from J, leaving 9 bases between. The CDR3 sequence is 12 residues long. The V gene's germline CDR1 is MNHEY and CDR2 SVGAGI. The chain's CDR3 is CASSRGSDTQYF. The CDR3 DNA reads TGTGCCAGCAGTCGGGGGAGCGATACGCAGTATTTT.

The chain has TRBV7-8 and TRBJ2-4, with 10 bases matching TRBD2. CDR1 is SGHVS and CDR2 is FQNEAQ in the germline V gene. Losses at the gene ends were 4 bases for V and 4 bases for J; bases not matched to a gene: 10. CDR3 size: 17 residues. CDR3: CASSSLLGLAVKNIQYF. The CDR3 coding sequence is TGTGCCAGCAGCTCTCTGCTCGGACTAGCGGTAAAAAACATTCAGTACTTC.

The chain recombines TRBV2 with TRBJ2-5; 7 bases are a match to TRBD2. The CDR3 loop spans 17 amino acids. The V and J ends lost 3 bases and 1 base, in that order; junction bases with no gene match: 11. Germline-derived CDR1 and CDR2 are SNHLY and FYNNEI. The CDR3 sequence: CASSDWGGVIAQETQYF. The CDR3 nucleotides are TGTGCCAGCAGTGATTGGGGGGGGGTAATCGCCCAAGAGACCCAGTACTTC.

About this clone: The same CDR3 arises from other DNA sequences in this sample as well. This chain links TRBV5-1 with TRBJ1-5, with D possibly TRBD1 on 6 matching bases. V lost 2 bases to trimming and J lost 7 bases, with 13 bases between them. The germline gives CDR1 SGHRS, CDR2 YFSETQ. The CDR3 extends over 14 amino acids. CDR3: CASSFGGRGQPQHF. The CDR3 DNA sequence: TGCGCCAGCAGCTTTGGGGGGAGGGGGCAGCCCCAGCATTTT.

The chain has TRBV24-1 and TRBJ1-2; maybe TRBD1 (6 bases). Trimming took 1 base from V and 0 from J, leaving 17 bases between them. This CDR3 region has 18 residues. From germline, CDR1 is KGHDR and CDR2 SFDVKD. CDR3 DNA: TGTGCCACCAGTGATTTTAGAGACCAGGACAGTCCTAACTATGGCTACACCTTC. Its protein is CATSDFRDQDSPNYGYTF.

This chain links TRBV19 with TRBJ1-1, with TRBD1 as a possible D gene (6 bases). The germline V gene encodes CDR1 LNHDA and CDR2 SQIVND (reference sequence). CDR3 length: 17 amino acids. V lost 6 bases and J lost 3, with 23 bases in between. CDR3 sequence reads: CASRMEVRGGMDTEAFF. CDR3 sequence (DNA): TGTGCCAGTAGGATGGAGGTTAGGGGGGGCATGGACACTGAAGCTTTCTTT.

Worth noting for this clone: Distinct nucleotide sequences in the sample also encode this CDR3. The V gene is TRBV18, the J gene TRBJ1-1, with D unresolved. Germline V gene lookup returns CDR1 KGHSH and CDR2 LQKENI. This CDR3 spans 14 amino acids. Trimming stripped 3 bases from V and 2 bases from J, with 10 bases between. In DNA form, the CDR3 reads TGTGCCAGCTCACCGGCGGGCGCCAACACTGAAGCTTTCTTT. Translated, it gives CASSPAGANTEAFF.

The chain carries TRBV24-1 and TRBJ2-1; TRBD2 might be the D (6 bases). The CDR3 contains 13 residues. Per the germline V gene, CDR1 is KGHDR and CDR2 is SFDVKD. The germline V and J ends were trimmed by 5 bases and 7 bases, with 11 bases remaining between them. The CDR3 loop reads CATSGDRENEQFF. For the CDR3, the DNA is TGTGCCACCAGTGGCGACCGGGAGAATGAGCAGTTCTTC.

The chain couples TRBV20-1 to TRBJ2-1, with 11 nucleotides matching TRBD2. V gave up 3 bases and J gave up 8 bases; unmatched junction bases: 12. The length of the CDR3 is 16 residues. CDR1 is DFQATT, CDR2 SNEGSKA, per germline (reference sequence). Here the CDR3 DNA reads TGCAGTGCTAGTGGAGGTAGCGGGGGGGCCCCCGATGAGCAGTTCTTC. Protein sequence: CSASGGSGGAPDEQFF.

V gene TRBV7-9 combines with J gene TRBJ1-1, with 8 nucleotides matching TRBD1. The junction had 8 bases not matched to a gene; V was cut back by 5 bases and J by 9 bases. Germline V CDR1 and CDR2: SEHNR, FQNEAQ (reference sequence). This CDR3 has 13 residues. As DNA, the CDR3 is TGTGCCAGCAGCCTTGGACAGGGAGAGAAAGCTTTCTTT. It specifies CASSLGQGEKAFF.

The V call is TRBV2, the J call TRBJ1-5; no firm D call. The CDR3 runs to 16 residues. The germline V gene encodes CDR1 SNHLY and CDR2 FYNNEI. The germline V and J ends were trimmed by 7 bases and 2 bases, with 18 bases remaining between them. The CDR3 region has the DNA TGTGCCAGCACCCCGACTGGCCCCTGGCGCAATCAGCCCCAGCATTTT. This gives the protein CASTPTGPWRNQPQHF.

This clone was seen only once. This sequence joins TRBV3-1 (or the pseudogene TRBV3-2) and TRBJ2-7; the D gene is possibly TRBD1 (5 bases). Per the germline V gene, CDR1 is LGHDT and CDR2 is YNNKEL (reference sequence). The CDR3 covers 17 residues. The V and J ends lost 4 bases and 6 bases respectively, with 25 bases between them. The CDR3 region is CASSPTGVRMGRGEQYF. CDR3 in DNA: TGTGCCAGCAGCCCAACGGGTGTAAGGATGGGAAGGGGCGAGCAGTACTTC.